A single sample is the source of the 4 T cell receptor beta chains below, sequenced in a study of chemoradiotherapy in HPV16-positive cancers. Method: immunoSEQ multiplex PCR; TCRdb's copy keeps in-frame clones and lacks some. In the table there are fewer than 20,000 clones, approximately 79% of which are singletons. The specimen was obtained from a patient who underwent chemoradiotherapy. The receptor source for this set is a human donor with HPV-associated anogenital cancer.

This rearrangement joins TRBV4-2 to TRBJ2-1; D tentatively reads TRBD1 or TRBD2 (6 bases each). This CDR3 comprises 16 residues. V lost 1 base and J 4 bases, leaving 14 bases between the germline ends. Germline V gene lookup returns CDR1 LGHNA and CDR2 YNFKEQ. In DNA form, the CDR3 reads TGTGCCAGCAGCCAAGCCTGGGGGGCCGCATACAATGAGCAGTTCTTC. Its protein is CASSQAWGAAYNEQFF.

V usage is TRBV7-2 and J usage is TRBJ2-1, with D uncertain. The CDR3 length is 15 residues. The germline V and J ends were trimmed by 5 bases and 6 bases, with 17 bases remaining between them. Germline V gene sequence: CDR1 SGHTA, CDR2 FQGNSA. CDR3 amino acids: CASSPQRTDPNEQFF. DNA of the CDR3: TGTGCCAGCAGCCCACAAAGGACCGATCCCAATGAGCAGTTCTTC.

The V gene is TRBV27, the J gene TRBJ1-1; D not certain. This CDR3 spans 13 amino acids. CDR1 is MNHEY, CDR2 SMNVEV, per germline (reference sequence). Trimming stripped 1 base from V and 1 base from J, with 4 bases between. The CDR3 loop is CASSLFGNTEAFF. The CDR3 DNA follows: TGTGCCAGCAGTTTATTTGGGAACACTGAAGCTTTCTTT.

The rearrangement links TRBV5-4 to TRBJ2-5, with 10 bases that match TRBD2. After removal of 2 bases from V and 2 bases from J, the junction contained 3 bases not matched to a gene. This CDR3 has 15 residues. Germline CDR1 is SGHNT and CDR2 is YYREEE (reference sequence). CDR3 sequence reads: CASSLRTSGQETQYF. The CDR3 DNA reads TGTGCCAGCAGCTTACGGACTAGCGGTCAAGAGACCCAGTACTTC.